This paragraph reports one T cell receptor beta chain. Individuals who donated were healthy Caucasians from Russia aged roughly 6 to 95. CDR1 SNHLY and CDR2 FYNNEI come from the germline V gene. V gave up 1 base and J gave up 2 bases, with 9 bases separating them. This CDR3 has 15 residues. The authors ran a second PCR of about 7 to 11 cycles using a sample-barcoded 5' primer and a J-beta primer mix. TCRdb independently ran MiXCR on the 5' RACE reads; one entry per CDR3 protein. The table shows 650,000 to 1,000,000 distinct CDR3 sequences, with more than 35% occurring only once. These data are taken from a study of blood T cells in healthy people across ages.

This TCR came from an elderly man in good health. Sample: blood. The chain combines TRBV2 with TRBJ2-4; D call uncertain. CDR3 sequence reads: CASSEGTVTKNIQYF. In nucleotides, the CDR3 is TGTGCCAGCAGTGAAGGGACGGTAACCAAAAACATTCAGTACTTC. Full variable domain (remainder filled in from reference TRBV2 and TRBJ2-4): EPEVTQTPSHQVTQMGQEVILRCVPISNHLYFYWYRQILGQKVEFLVSFYNNEISEKSEIFDDQFSVERPDGSNFTLKIRSTKLEDSAMYFCASSEGTVTKNIQYFGAGTRLSVL.